This note documents a single T cell receptor (beta chain) sequence. Its specificity is unknown. Produced via immunoSEQ multiplex PCR; TCRdb's table is partial and in-frame only. The sample lists roughly 890,000 clones, around 93% occurring once. It was CD45RO-negative cells, positively selected for CCR7, that made up naive CD8 cells, with terminally differentiated effector memory CD45RA+ cells excluded. Every donor, a Caucasian adult, lived in Nashville, Tennessee. The data stem from a study of shared clonotypes between healthy human individuals. The study's findings and limits: Sharing across four donors was seen in roughly 5% of naive CD4 clonotypes.

Per germline, CDR1 SQVTM and CDR2 ANQGSEA. This CDR3 is 12 amino acids long. The source is a man aged 25-45 years in good health. Source material: naive CD8+ T cells sorted from blood. V and J are TRBV29-1 and TRBJ2-5; D is ambiguous. The tail of the sequence fits TRBJ2-7 better, so the J call may be wrong. Written as DNA, the CDR3 is TGCAGCGTTACGGACCCTAGCTACGAGCAGTACTTC. Protein product: CSVTDPSYEQYF.